The rows below give T cell receptor beta chains drawn from one sample of a study of technical replicates of blood from a handful of donors. Some clones are missing from TCRdb's copy, which holds only in-frame ones; the method was immunoSEQ multiplex PCR. Of 60,000 to 90,000 clones listed, approximately 97% are singletons. The sample consisted of T cells isolated from PBMCs. These receptors originate from a human donor in good health. The CDR3 runs from the conserved cysteine through the conserved F or W. D genes are given only for firm matches. Expanded clones get a size class; other rows say once, few or many, or leave the size out.

clone_size: NA
j_call: TRBJ1-2
v_call: TRBV5-1
d_call: NA
cdr3_aa: CASSLGLGAWGTYGYTF
cdr3_nt: TGCGCCAGCAGCTTGGGTCTTGGGGCCTGGGGAACCTATGGCTACACCTTC

clone_size: once
j_call: TRBJ1-1
v_call: TRBV6-1
d_call: TRBD1
cdr3_aa: CASRGQVNTEAFF
cdr3_nt: TGTGCCAGCAGAGGACAGGTGAACACTGAAGCTTTCTTT

clone_size: NA
j_call: TRBJ2-7
v_call: TRBV2
d_call: NA
cdr3_aa: CASTGATAYEQYF
cdr3_nt: TGTGCCAGCACAGGGGCTACTGCTTACGAGCAGTACTTC

clone_size: NA
j_call: TRBJ2-3
v_call: TRBV13
d_call: TRBD2
cdr3_aa: CASSLAGTSGGPYTDTQYF
cdr3_nt: TGTGCCAGCAGCTTAGCCGGGACTAGCGGGGGGCCCTACACAGATACGCAGTATTTT

clone_size: NA
j_call: TRBJ2-5
v_call: TRBV25-1
d_call: NA
cdr3_aa: CASSDSYQETQYF
cdr3_nt: TGTGCCAGCAGTGACTCGTACCAAGAGACCCAGTACTTC

clone_size: NA
j_call: TRBJ2-7
v_call: TRBV5-6
d_call: TRBD2
cdr3_aa: CASRGSSGTYEQYF
cdr3_nt: TGTGCCAGCAGGGGGTCTAGCGGGACCTACGAGCAGTACTTC

clone_size: NA
j_call: TRBJ1-2
v_call: TRBV4-1
d_call: NA
cdr3_aa: CASSQDSSPQFYGYTF
cdr3_nt: TGCGCCAGCAGCCAAGATTCATCCCCGCAGTTCTATGGCTACACCTTC

clone_size: NA
j_call: TRBJ2-7
v_call: TRBV7-9
d_call: NA
cdr3_aa: CASSTVYEQYF
cdr3_nt: TGTGCCAGCAGCACAGTCTACGAGCAGTACTTC

clone_size: NA
j_call: TRBJ2-7
v_call: TRBV13
d_call: TRBD2
cdr3_aa: CASSAGGQSYEQYF
cdr3_nt: TGTGCCAGCAGCGCGGGGGGCCAGTCCTACGAGCAGTACTTC

clone_size: NA
j_call: TRBJ2-1
v_call: TRBV9
d_call: NA
cdr3_aa: CASSVGTGPYNEQFF
cdr3_nt: TGTGCCAGCAGCGTAGGTACAGGACCCTACAATGAGCAGTTCTTC

clone_size: NA
j_call: TRBJ1-4
v_call: TRBV29-1
d_call: TRBD1
cdr3_aa: CSVSAGGEKLFF
cdr3_nt: TGCAGCGTGTCGGCAGGGGGCGAAAAACTGTTTTTT

clone_size: few
j_call: TRBJ2-3
v_call: TRBV4-1
d_call: TRBD1
cdr3_aa: CASSQGLRTGVTDTQYF
cdr3_nt: TGCGCCAGCAGCCAAGGTTTGCGGACAGGGGTCACAGATACGCAGTATTTT

clone_size: NA
j_call: TRBJ1-2
v_call: TRBV6-1
d_call: TRBD1
cdr3_aa: CASSLRTGANYGYTF
cdr3_nt: TGTGCCAGCAGCTTACGGACAGGGGCTAACTATGGCTACACCTTC

clone_size: NA
j_call: TRBJ2-3
v_call: TRBV28
d_call: NA
cdr3_aa: CASLGQSSDTQYF
cdr3_nt: TGTGCCAGCCTAGGACAGAGTTCAGATACGCAGTATTTT

clone_size: NA
j_call: TRBJ2-5
v_call: TRBV15
d_call: TRBD2
cdr3_aa: CATSRLGLAGETQYF
cdr3_nt: TGTGCCACCAGCAGGCTCGGACTAGCGGGTGAGACCCAGTACTTC

clone_size: NA
j_call: TRBJ2-5
v_call: TRBV5-4
d_call: TRBD2
cdr3_aa: CASSTRLAGAIETQYF
cdr3_nt: TGTGCCAGCAGCACCCGACTAGCGGGAGCTATCGAGACCCAGTACTTC

clone_size: NA
j_call: TRBJ2-3
v_call: TRBV4-1
d_call: NA
cdr3_aa: CASSQEGGSTDTQYF
cdr3_nt: TGCGCCAGCAGCCAGGAGGGAGGCTCTACAGATACGCAGTATTTT

clone_size: NA
j_call: TRBJ2-5
v_call: TRBV6-5
d_call: NA
cdr3_aa: CASSYLGGETQYF
cdr3_nt: TGTGCCAGCAGTTACCTAGGGGGAGAGACCCAGTACTTC